Presented here are 12 T cell receptor beta chains from one specimen sequenced in a study of T cells in women clearing cervical HPV infection. Method: immunoSEQ multiplex PCR; TCRdb's copy keeps in-frame clones and lacks some. The table for this sample gives 20,000 to 25,000 clones. Sequencing was carried out using blood buffy coat. The receptors shown here come from a woman between 18 and 70 years old with a cervical HPV16 infection that either progressed to CIN3+ or cleared (not recorded which).

Remarks on this clone: The read comes to an end 3 residues before the CDR3 does, leaving the germline J gene to fill in the end. V is TRBV7-3 and J is TRBJ2-5, with 8 bases lining up with TRBD1. This CDR3 has 15 residues. Per the germline V gene, CDR1 is SGHTA and CDR2 is FQGTGA. J lost 5 bases, V lost 1 base, and 6 bases had no gene match. The sequenced part of the CDR3 DNA is TGTGCCAGCAGCTTAAGCGGACAGGGTACGGAGACC. Its translation: CASSLSGQGTET. Given in full, the CDR3 is CASSLSGQGTETQYF.

Worth noting for this clone: The sequence runs out 3 residues before the end of the CDR3; the remainder is reconstructed from the germline J gene. This sequence joins TRBV29-1 and TRBJ1-2; 8 bases line up with TRBD1. The J segment lost 7 bases and the V segment lost 4 bases, leaving 8 bases of the junction unmatched. CDR1 and CDR2 from the germline V gene are SQVTM and ANQGSEA. The CDR3 is made up of 13 amino acids. The CDR3 loop reads CSVGPSTGGGYTF. The sequenced part of the CDR3 DNA is TGCAGCGTTGGACCATCAACAGGGGGTGGC.

A note on this clone: The read stops 3 residues short of the end of the CDR3; the missing end is completed from the germline J gene. V is TRBV18 and J is TRBJ2-7; D is perhaps TRBD2 (5 bases). The CDR3 consists of 14 residues. Trimming took off 4 bases at V and 3 bases at J, with 13 bases between the two ends. Germline CDR1 and CDR2: KGHSH and LQKENI. The chain's CDR3 is CASSLGASGYEQYF. The sequenced CDR3 bases are TGTGCCAGCTCACTGGGAGCCAGCGGCTACGAG.

With regard to this clone: The sequence runs out 3 residues before the end of the CDR3; the remainder is reconstructed from the germline J gene. V and J are TRBV29-1 and TRBJ1-2, with TRBD1 matching 9 bases. Looked up from germline, CDR1 is SQVTM and CDR2 is ANQGSEA. CDR3 length equals 12 residues. CDR3 DNA (partial): TGCAGCGGATCCGGGACAGGGTATACT. Its protein is CSGSGTGYT. The entire CDR3 protein is CSGSGTGYTYTF.

On this clone itself: With the read ending 3 residues before the CDR3 end, the germline J gene is used to fill in that end. The chain is built from TRBV20-1 and TRBJ2-5, with 7 bases fitting TRBD2. This CDR3 has 15 amino acids. Trimming at V came to 3 bases and at J to 1 base, leaving 8 bases not matched to a gene. Germline CDR1 is DFQATT and CDR2 is SNEGSKA (reference sequence). CDR3 DNA (partial): TGCAGTGCTAGGCCAACTAGCGAAATCCAAGAGACC. Protein sequence: CSARPTSEIQET. The entire CDR3 reads CSARPTSEIQETQYF.

As concerns this clone: The read ends 3 residues shy of where the CDR3 ends; the end is completed using the germline J gene. V is TRBV7-9 and J is TRBJ2-7; TRBD1 is a possible D gene (6 bases). Trimming shortened V by 7 bases and J by 2 bases, and 18 bases separated the two germline ends. CDR3 size: 15 residues. Germline V CDR1 and CDR2: SEHNR, FQNEAQ (reference sequence). CDR3 in amino acids: CASTSWDTDTYEQYF. Partial CDR3 DNA: TGTGCCAGCACCTCATGGGACACAGATACCTACGAG.

Of note for this clone: The CDR3 end lies 3 residues beyond the end of the read and is filled in from the germline J gene. The gene calls are TRBV5-1 and TRBJ2-5, with D maybe TRBD1 (6 bases). The V and J ends lost 5 bases and 3 bases respectively, with 14 bases between them. Germline V gives CDR1 SGHRS, CDR2 YFSETQ. The CDR3 spans 14 residues. Incomplete CDR3 DNA: TGCGCCAGCAGGTGGAAAGGGGGAGAAGAGACC. Its protein is CASRWKGGEET. The CDR3 in its entirety is CASRWKGGEETQYF.

For this clone: The read ends 3 residues before the CDR3 terminus; that terminus is restored from the germline J gene. The chain couples TRBV30 to TRBJ2-3, with D possibly TRBD2 on 6 matching bases. V was cut by 0 bases and J by 3 bases, with 16 bases left in between. The CDR3 extends over 16 amino acids. Germline lookup yields CDR1 GTSNPN and CDR2 SVGIG (reference sequence). CDR3 region: CAWSVGLPGGTDTQYF. Incomplete CDR3 DNA: TGTGCCTGGAGTGTGGGACTCCCCGGGGGTACAGATACG.

With regard to this clone: From the germline J gene comes the end of the CDR3, since the read stops 3 residues before it. The rearrangement joins TRBV5-1 to TRBJ2-7; 12 bases match TRBD2. V lost 4 bases and J lost 4; bases outside the gene matches: 3. CDR1 and CDR2 (germline): SGHRS, YFSETQ. This CDR3 is 14 amino acids long. The CDR3 is CASSPGLAGYEQYF. The part of the CDR3 DNA that was read is TGCGCCAGCAGCCCGGGACTAGCGGGTTACGAG.

CDR3 DNA, as far as it was read: TGTGCCAGCAGTGAAATCGAGGTTTTCACTGAA. This gives the protein CASSEIEVFTE. The complete CDR3 protein is CASSEIEVFTEAFF. V is TRBV2 and J is TRBJ1-1; D unclear. The read halts 3 residues ahead of the CDR3 end, with the missing end drawn from the germline J gene. The germline V gene encodes CDR1 SNHLY and CDR2 FYNNEI. The CDR3 sequence is 14 residues long. Deletions cut 2 bases from V and 4 bases from J, with 11 bases between.

About this clone: The read terminates 3 residues before the CDR3 end, so the remaining end is supplied by the germline J gene. This rearrangement joins TRBV30 to TRBJ2-1, with D maybe TRBD1 (6 bases). Germline V gene lookup returns CDR1 GTSNPN and CDR2 SVGIG (reference sequence). V lost 4 bases and J 4 bases, leaving 17 bases between the germline ends. The CDR3 has 15 amino acids. The CDR3 loop reads CAWNAQGRIYNEQFF. The sequenced CDR3 bases are TGTGCCTGGAACGCGCAGGGGCGGATATACAATGAG.

Turning to this clone: The sequenced fragment ends 3 residues before the CDR3 boundary, so the rest is inferred from the germline J gene. The rearrangement uses TRBV7-9 and TRBJ1-2; TRBD1 aligns across 10 bases. This CDR3 contains 15 residues. Unmatched junction bases numbered 9, after V lost 8 bases and J lost 3 bases. Germline V gives CDR1 SEHNR, CDR2 FQNEAQ (reference sequence). This CDR3 is CASRVPGTGDYGYTF. The CDR3 bases that were read are TGTGCCAGCCGGGTACCGGGGACAGGGGACTATGGC.